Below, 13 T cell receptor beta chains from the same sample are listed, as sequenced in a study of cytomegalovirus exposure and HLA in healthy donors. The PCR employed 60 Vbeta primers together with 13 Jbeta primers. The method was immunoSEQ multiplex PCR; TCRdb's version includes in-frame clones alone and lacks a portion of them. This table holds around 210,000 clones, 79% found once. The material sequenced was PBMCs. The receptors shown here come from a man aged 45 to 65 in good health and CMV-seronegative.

CDR3 DNA sequence: TGTGCCAGCAGAATAGCGGGGATAAGCTCCTACGAGCAGTACTTC. It specifies CASRIAGISSYEQYF. The J gene is TRBJ2-5, the V gene TRBV27; 8 bases match TRBD2. Near its end, the DNA agrees better with TRBJ2-7, so the J call may be wrong. This CDR3 has 15 amino acids. In germline, CDR1 is MNHEY, CDR2 SMNVEV (reference sequence).

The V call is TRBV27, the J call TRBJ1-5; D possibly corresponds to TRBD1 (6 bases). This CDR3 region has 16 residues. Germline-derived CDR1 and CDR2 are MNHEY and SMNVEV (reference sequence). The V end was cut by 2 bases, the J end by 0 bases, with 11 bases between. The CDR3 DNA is TGTGCCAGCAGTTTAGGACAGCCATATAGCAATCAGCCCCAGCATTTT. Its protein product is CASSLGQPYSNQPQHF.

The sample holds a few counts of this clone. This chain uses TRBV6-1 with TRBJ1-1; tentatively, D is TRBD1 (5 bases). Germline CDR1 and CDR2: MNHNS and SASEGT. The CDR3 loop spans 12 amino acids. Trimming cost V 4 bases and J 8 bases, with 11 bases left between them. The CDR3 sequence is CASSGPGVEAFF. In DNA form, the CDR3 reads TGTGCCAGCAGTGGCCCGGGGGTGGAAGCTTTCTTT.

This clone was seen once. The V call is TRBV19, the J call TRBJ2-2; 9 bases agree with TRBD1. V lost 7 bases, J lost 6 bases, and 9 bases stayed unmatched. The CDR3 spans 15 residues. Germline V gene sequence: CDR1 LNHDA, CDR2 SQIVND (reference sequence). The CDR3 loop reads CASTWTGVISGELFF. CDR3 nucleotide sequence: TGTGCCAGTACATGGACAGGGGTGATATCCGGGGAGCTGTTTTTT.

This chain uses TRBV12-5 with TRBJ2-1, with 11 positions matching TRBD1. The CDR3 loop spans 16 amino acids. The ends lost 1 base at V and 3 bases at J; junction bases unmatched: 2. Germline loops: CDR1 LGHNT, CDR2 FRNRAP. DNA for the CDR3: TGTGCTAGTGGTTTGGGGACAGGGGGCGGCTACAATGAGCAGTTCTTC. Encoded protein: CASGLGTGGGYNEQFF. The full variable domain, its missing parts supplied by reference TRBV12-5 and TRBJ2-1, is DARVTQTPRHKVTEMGQEVTMRCQPILGHNTVFWYRQTMMQGLELLAYFRNRAPLDDSGMPKDRFSAEMPDATLATLKIQPSEPRDSAVYFCASGLGTGGGYNEQFFGPGTRLTVL.

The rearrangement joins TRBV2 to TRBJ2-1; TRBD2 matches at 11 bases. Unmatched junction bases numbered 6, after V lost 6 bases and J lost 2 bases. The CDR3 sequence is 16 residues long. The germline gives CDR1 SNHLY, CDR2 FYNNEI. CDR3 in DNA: TGTGCCAGCAGGGAGACTAGCGGGGCCACCTACAATGAGCAGTTCTTC. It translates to CASRETSGATYNEQFF.

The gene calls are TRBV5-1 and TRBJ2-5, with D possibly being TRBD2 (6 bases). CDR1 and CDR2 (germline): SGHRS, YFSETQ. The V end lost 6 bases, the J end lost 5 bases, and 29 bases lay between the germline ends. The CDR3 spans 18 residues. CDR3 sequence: CASTSLGDRGGTRETQYF. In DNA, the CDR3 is TGCGCCAGCACCAGCTTAGGGGATCGAGGCGGGACCCGGGAGACCCAGTACTTC. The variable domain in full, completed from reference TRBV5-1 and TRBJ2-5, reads KAGVTQTPRYLIKTRGQQVTLSCSPISGHRSVSWYQQTPGQGLQFLFEYFSETQRNKGNFPGRFSGRQFSNSRSEMNVSTLELGDSALYLCASTSLGDRGGTRETQYFGPGTRLLVL.

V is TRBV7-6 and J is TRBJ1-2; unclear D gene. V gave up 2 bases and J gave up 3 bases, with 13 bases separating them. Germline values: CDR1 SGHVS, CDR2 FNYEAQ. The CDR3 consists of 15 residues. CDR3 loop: CASSLIVTGDYGYTF. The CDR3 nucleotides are TGTGCCAGCAGCTTAATTGTAACCGGGGACTATGGCTACACCTTC.

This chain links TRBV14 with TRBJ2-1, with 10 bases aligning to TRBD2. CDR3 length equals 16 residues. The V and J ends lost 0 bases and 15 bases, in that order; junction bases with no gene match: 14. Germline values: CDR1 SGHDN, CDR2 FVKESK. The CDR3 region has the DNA TGTGCCAGCAGCCAAGATCTCTCTAGCGGGAGTCCGATCGGGTTCTTC. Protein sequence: CASSQDLSSGSPIGFF.

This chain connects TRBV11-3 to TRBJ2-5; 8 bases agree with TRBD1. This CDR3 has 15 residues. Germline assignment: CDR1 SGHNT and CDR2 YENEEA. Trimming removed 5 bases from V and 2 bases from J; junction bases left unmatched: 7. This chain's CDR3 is CASSLGTGAQETQYF. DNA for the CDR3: TGTGCCAGCAGCCTGGGGACAGGAGCTCAAGAGACCCAGTACTTC.

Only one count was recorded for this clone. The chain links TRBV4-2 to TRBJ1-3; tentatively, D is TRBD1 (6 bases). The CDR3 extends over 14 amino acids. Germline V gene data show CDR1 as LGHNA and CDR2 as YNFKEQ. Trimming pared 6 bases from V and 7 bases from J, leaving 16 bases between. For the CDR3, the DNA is TGTGCCAGCAGGGCTTCGGGGGGCGGGAACACCATATATTTT. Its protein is CASRASGGGNTIYF.

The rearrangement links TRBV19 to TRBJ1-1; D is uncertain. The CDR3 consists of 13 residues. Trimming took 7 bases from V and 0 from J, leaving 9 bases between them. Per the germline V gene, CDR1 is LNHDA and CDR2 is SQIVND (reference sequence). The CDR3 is CASTNNLNTEAFF. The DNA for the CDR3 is TGTGCCAGTACAAACAACCTGAACACTGAAGCTTTCTTT.

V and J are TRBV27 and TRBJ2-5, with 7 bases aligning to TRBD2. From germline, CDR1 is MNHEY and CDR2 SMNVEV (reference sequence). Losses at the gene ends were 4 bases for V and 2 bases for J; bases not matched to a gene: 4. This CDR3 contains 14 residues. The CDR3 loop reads CASSSGTIQETQYF. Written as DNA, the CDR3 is TGTGCCAGCAGTTCAGGGACTATACAAGAGACCCAGTACTTC.